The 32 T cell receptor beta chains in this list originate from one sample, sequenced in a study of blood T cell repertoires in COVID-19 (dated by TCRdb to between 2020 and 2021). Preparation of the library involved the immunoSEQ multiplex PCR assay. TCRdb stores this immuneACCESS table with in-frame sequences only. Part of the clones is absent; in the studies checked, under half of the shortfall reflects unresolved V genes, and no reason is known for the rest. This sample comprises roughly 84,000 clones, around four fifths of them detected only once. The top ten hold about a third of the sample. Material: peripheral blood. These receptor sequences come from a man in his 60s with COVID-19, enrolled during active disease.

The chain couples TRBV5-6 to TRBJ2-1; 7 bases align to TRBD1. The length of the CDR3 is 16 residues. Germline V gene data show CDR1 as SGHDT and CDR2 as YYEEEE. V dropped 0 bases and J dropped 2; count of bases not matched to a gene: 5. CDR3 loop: CASSLDQGEAYNEQFF. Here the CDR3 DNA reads TGTGCCAGCAGCTTGGACCAGGGGGAAGCCTACAATGAGCAGTTCTTC.

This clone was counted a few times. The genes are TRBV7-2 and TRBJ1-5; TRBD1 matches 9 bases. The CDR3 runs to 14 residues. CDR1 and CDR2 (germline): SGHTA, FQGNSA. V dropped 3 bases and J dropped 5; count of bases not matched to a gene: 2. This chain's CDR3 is CASSLDRGYQPQHF. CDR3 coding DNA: TGTGCCAGCAGCTTGGACAGGGGATATCAGCCCCAGCATTTT.

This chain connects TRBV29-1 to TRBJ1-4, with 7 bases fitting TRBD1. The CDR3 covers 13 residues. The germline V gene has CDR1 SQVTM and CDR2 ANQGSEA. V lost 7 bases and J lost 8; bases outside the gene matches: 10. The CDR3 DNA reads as TGCAGCGGTTACAGGGGCGGCGGGGAAAAACTGTTTTTT. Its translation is CSGYRGGGEKLFF.

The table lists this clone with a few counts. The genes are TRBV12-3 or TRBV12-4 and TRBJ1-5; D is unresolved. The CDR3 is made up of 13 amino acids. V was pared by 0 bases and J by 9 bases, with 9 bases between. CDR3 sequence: CASSLAGRRPQHF. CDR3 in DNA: TGTGCCAGCAGTTTAGCCGGGAGGCGGCCCCAGCATTTT.

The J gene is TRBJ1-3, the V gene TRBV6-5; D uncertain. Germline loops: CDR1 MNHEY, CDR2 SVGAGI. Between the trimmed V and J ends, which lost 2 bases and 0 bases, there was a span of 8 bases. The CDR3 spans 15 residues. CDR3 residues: CASSYRPSSGNTIYF. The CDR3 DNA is TGTGCCAGCAGTTACCGGCCTAGCTCTGGAAACACCATATATTTT.

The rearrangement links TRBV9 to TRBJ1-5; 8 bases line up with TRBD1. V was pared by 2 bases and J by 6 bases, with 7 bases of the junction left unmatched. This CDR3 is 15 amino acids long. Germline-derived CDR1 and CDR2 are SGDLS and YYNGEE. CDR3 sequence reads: CASSVPPRGLQPQHF. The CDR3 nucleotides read TGTGCCAGCAGCGTCCCTCCCAGGGGGCTTCAGCCCCAGCATTTT.

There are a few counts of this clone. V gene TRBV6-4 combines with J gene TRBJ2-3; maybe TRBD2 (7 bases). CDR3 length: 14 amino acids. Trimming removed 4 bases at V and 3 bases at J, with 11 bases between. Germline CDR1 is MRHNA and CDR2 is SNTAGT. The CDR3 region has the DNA TGTGCCAGCAGTGTCAAGGGGGGGACAGATACGCAGTATTTT. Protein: CASSVKGGTDTQYF.

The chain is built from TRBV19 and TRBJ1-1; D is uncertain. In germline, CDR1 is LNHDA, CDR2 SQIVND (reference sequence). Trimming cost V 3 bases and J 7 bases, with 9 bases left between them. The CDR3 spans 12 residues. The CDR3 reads CASSIRANEAFF. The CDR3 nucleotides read TGTGCCAGTAGTATTCGAGCGAATGAAGCTTTCTTT.

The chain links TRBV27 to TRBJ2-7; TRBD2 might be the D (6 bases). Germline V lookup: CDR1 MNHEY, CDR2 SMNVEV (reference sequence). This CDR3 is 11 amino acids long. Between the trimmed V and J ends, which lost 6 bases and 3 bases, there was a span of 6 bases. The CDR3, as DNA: TGTGCCAGCAGGGACTACTACGAGCAGTACTTC. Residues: CASRDYYEQYF.

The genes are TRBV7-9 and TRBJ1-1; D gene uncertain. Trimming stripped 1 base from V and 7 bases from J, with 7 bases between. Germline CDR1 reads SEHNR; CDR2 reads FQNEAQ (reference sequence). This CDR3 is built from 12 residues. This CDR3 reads CASSLVAIEAFF. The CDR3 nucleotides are TGTGCCAGCAGCTTAGTAGCTATTGAAGCTTTCTTT.

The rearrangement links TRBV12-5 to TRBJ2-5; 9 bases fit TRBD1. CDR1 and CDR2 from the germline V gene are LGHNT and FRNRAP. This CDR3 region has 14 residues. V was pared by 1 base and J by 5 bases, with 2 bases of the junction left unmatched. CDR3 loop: CASGLAGQGETQYF. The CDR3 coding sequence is TGTGCTAGTGGTTTGGCAGGACAGGGGGAGACCCAGTACTTC.

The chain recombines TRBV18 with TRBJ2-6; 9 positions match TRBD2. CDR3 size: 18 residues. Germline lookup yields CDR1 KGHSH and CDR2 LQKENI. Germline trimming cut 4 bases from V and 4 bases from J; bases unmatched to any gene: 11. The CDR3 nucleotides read TGTGCCAGCTCACTGCGGGGGGGTGCCCTGTCCGGGGCCAACGTCCTGACTTTC. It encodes CASSLRGGALSGANVLTF.

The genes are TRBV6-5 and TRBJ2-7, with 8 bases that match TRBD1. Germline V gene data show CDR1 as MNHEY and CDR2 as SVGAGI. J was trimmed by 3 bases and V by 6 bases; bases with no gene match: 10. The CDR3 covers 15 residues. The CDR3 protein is CASRTGATPHYEQYF. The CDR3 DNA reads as TGTGCCAGCAGGACAGGGGCGACACCACACTACGAGCAGTACTTC.

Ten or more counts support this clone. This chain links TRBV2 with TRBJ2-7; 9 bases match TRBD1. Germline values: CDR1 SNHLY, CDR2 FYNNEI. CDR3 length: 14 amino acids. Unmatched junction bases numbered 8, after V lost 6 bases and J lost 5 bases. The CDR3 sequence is CASSPGQGPNEQYF. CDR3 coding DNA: TGTGCCAGCAGCCCGGGACAGGGCCCGAACGAGCAGTACTTC.

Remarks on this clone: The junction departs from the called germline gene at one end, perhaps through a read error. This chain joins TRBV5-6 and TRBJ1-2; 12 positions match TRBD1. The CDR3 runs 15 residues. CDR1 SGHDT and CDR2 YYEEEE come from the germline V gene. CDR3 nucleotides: TGTGCCAGCAGCTTGCCGGGACAGGGGGCCCCCCCTTACAACTTC. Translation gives CASSLPGQGAPPYNF. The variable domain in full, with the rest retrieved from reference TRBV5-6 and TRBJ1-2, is DAGVTQSPTHLIKTRGQQVTLRCSPKSGHDTVSWYQQALGQGPQFIFQYYEEEERQRGNFPDRFSGHQFPNYSSELNVNALLLGDSALYLCASSLPGQGAPPYNFGSGTRLTVV.

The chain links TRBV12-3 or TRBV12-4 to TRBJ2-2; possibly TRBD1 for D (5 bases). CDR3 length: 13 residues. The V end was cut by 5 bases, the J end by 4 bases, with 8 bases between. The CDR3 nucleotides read TGTGCCAGCAGTACCAGGGTCACCGGGGAGCTGTTTTTT. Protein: CASSTRVTGELFF.

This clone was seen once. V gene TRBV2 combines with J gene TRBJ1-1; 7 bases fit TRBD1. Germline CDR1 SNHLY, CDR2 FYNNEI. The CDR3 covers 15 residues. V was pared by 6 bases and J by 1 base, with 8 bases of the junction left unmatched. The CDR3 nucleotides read TGTGCCAGCAGGGCCGCCGGGACAGAGAACACTGAAGCTTTCTTT. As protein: CASRAAGTENTEAFF.

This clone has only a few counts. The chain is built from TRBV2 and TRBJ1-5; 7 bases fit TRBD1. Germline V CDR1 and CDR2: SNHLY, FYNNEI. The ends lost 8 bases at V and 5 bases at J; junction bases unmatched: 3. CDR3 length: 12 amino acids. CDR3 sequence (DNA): TGTGCCAGCGGCAGGGGGGATCAGCCCCAGCATTTT. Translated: CASGRGDQPQHF.

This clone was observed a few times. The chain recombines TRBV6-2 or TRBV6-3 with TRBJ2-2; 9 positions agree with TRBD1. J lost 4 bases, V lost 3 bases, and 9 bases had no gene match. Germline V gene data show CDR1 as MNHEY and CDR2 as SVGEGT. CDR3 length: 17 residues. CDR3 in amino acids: CASSYVEGQGSTGELFF. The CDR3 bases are TGTGCCAGCAGTTATGTCGAGGGACAGGGAAGCACCGGGGAGCTGTTTTTT.

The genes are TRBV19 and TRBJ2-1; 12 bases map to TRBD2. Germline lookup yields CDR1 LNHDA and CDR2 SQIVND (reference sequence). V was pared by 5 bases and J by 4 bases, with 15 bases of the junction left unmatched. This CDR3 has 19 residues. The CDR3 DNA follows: TGTGCCAGTAGTTTCCGACTAGCGGGGGCGATGTCAAATTACAATGAGCAGTTCTTC. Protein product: CASSFRLAGAMSNYNEQFF.

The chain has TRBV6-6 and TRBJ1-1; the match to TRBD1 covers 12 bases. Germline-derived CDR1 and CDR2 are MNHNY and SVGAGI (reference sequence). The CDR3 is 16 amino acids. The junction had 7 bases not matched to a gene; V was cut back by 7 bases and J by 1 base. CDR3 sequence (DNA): TGTGCCAGCACCCAGGGACAGGGGGCCACGAACACTGAAGCTTTCTTT. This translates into CASTQGQGATNTEAFF.

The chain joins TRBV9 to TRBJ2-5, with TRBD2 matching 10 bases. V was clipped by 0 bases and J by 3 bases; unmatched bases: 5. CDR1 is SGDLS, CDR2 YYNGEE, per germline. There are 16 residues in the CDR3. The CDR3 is CASSVGRTSGEETQYF. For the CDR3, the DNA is TGTGCCAGCAGCGTAGGGAGGACTAGCGGAGAAGAGACCCAGTACTTC.

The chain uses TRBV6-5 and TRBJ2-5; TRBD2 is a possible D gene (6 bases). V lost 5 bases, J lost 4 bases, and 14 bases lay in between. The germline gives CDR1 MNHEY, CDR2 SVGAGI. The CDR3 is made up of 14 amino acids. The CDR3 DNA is TGTGCCAGCAGTCTCCGATTCGGGGGAGAGACCCAGTACTTC. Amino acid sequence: CASSLRFGGETQYF.

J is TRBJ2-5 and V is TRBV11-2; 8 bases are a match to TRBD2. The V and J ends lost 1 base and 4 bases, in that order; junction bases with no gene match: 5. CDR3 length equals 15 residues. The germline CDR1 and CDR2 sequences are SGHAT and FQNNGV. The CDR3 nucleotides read TGTGCCAGCAGCTTAGTAGCGGGGATCCGAGAGACCCAGTACTTC. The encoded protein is CASSLVAGIRETQYF.

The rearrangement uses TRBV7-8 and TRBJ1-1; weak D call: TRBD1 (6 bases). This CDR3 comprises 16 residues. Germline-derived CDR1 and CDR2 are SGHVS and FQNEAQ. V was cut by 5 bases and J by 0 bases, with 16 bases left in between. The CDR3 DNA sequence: TGTGCCAGCAGCCTCTCTATCAGGGGCATGAACACTGAAGCTTTCTTT. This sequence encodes CASSLSIRGMNTEAFF.

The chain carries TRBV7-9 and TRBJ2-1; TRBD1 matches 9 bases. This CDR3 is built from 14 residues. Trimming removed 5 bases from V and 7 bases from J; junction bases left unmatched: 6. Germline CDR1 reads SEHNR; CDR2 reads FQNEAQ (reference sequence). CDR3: CASSRLTGGNEQFF. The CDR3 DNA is TGTGCCAGCAGCAGACTGACAGGGGGAAATGAGCAGTTCTTC. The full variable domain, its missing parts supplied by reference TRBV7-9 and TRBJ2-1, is DTGVSQNPRHKITKRGQNVTFRCDPISEHNRLYWYRQTLGQGPEFLTYFQNEAQLEKSRLLSDRFSAERPKGSFSTLEIQRTEQGDSAMYLCASSRLTGGNEQFFGPGTRLTVL.

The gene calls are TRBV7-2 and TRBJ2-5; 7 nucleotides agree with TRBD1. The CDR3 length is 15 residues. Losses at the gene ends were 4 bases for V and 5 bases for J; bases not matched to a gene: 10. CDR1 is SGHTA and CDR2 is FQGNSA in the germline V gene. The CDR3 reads CASSSGTARRETQYF. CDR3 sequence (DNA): TGTGCCAGCAGCTCGGGGACAGCCCGCCGGGAGACCCAGTACTTC.

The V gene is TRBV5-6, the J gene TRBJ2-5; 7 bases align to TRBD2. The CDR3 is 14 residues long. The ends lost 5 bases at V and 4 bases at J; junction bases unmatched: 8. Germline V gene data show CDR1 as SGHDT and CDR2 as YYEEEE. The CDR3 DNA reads TGTGCCAGCAGATCCGGACTAGGGGCAGAGACCCAGTACTTC. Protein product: CASRSGLGAETQYF.

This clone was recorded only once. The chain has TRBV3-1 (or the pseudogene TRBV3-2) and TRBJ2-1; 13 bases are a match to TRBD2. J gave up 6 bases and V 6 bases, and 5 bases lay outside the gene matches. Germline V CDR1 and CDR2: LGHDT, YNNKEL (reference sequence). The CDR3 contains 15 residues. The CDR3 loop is CASRTGLAGLNEQFF. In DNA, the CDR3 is TGTGCCAGCAGGACGGGACTAGCGGGACTCAATGAGCAGTTCTTC.

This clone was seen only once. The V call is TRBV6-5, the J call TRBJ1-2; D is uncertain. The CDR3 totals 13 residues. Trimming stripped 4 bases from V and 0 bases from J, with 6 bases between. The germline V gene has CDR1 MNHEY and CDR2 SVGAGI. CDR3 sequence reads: CASSSRANYGYTF. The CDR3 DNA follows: TGTGCCAGCAGTTCTCGGGCTAACTATGGCTACACCTTC.

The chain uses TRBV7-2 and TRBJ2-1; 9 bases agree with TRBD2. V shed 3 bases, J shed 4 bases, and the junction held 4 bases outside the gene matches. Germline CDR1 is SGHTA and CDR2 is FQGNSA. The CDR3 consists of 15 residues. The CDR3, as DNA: TGTGCCAGCAGCTTCGCTAGCGGGGAATACAATGAGCAGTTCTTC. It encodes CASSFASGEYNEQFF.

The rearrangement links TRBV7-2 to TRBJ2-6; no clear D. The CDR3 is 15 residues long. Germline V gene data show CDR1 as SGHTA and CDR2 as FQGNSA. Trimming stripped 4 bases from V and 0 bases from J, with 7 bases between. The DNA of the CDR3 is TGTGCCAGCAGCTCCCCCGTCTCTGGGGCCAACGTCCTGACTTTC. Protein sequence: CASSSPVSGANVLTF.